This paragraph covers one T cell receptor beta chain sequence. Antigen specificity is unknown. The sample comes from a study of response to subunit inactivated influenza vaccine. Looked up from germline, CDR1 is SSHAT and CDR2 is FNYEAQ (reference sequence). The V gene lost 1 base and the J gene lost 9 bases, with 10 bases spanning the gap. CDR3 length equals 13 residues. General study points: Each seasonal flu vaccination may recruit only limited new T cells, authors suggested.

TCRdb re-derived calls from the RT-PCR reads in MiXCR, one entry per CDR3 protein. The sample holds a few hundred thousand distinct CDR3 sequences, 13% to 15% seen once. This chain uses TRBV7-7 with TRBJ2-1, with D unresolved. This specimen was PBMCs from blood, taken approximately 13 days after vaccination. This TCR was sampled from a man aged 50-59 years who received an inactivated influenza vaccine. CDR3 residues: CASSLDGPGEQFF. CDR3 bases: TGTGCCAGCAGCTTAGATGGTCCGGGTGAGCAGTTCTTC.